These 20 T cell receptor beta chains were all obtained from the same sample, sequenced in a study of OX40 agonist ivuxolimab in advanced cancers. The assay was immunoSEQ multiplex PCR, and TCRdb's table has in-frame clones only and misses some. The sample includes about 50,000 clones, roughly 86% of them seen just once. The sequenced sample was CD4+ or CD8+ T cells sorted from blood, obtained in a trial of the OX40 agonist ivuxolimab. Receptor source: an adult with an advanced solid tumor such as melanoma, head and neck, liver or kidney cancer.

This clone was seen once. The V call is TRBV7-2, the J call TRBJ1-1; D is uncertain. The V and J ends lost 1 base and 0 bases respectively, with 12 bases between them. The CDR3 runs 16 residues. Germline CDR1 is SGHTA and CDR2 is FQGNSA. CDR3 bases: TGTGCCAGCAGCTTAGTAGTAGGGCAAATGAACACTGAAGCTTTCTTT. Its translation: CASSLVVGQMNTEAFF. Complete variable domain (other parts from reference TRBV7-2 and TRBJ1-1): GAGVSQSPSNKVTEKGKDVELRCDPISGHTALYWYRQSLGQGLEFLIYFQGNSAPDKSGLPSDRFSAERTGGSVSTLTIQRTQQEDSAVYLCASSLVVGQMNTEAFFGQGTRLTVV.

V and J are TRBV5-1 and TRBJ1-1; D not certain. Trimming removed 2 bases from V and 7 bases from J, with 9 bases in between. The CDR3 runs to 12 residues. The germline V gene has CDR1 SGHRS and CDR2 YFSETQ. CDR3 nucleotides: TGCGCCAGCAGCTTTTCGGGCCATGAAGCTTTCTTT. This sequence encodes CASSFSGHEAFF.

With regard to this clone: A read error may produce the germline difference seen at one junction end. The rearrangement joins TRBV4-3 to TRBJ2-1; D unclear. From germline, CDR1 is LGHNA and CDR2 YSLEER. The CDR3 totals 13 residues. The CDR3 sequence is CASSAHLNNGQFF. In nucleotides, the CDR3 is TGCGCCAGCAGCGCACACCTAAACAATGGGCAGTTCTTC.

The genes are TRBV19 and TRBJ1-6; D remains ambiguous. This CDR3 has 14 amino acids. Germline values: CDR1 LNHDA, CDR2 SQIVND (reference sequence). Trimming removed 6 bases at V and 5 bases at J, with 11 bases between. The CDR3 sequence: CASRIPGDNSPLHF. CDR3 nucleotide sequence: TGTGCCAGTAGAATTCCCGGTGATAATTCACCCCTCCACTTT.

The chain employs TRBV15 and TRBJ2-2; D possibly uses TRBD1 or TRBD2 (6 bases each). Trimming shortened V by 0 bases and J by 0 bases, and 14 bases separated the two germline ends. The CDR3 loop spans 18 amino acids. Germline V CDR1 and CDR2: LNHNV, YYDKDF (reference sequence). The CDR3 loop reads CATSRDATGGTNTGELFF. The CDR3 coding sequence is TGTGCCACCAGCAGAGACGCTACCGGGGGCACGAACACCGGGGAGCTGTTTTTT.

The chain is built from TRBV6-5 and TRBJ2-1; D is perhaps TRBD1 (6 bases). The CDR3 is made up of 13 amino acids. Germline V lookup: CDR1 MNHEY, CDR2 SVGAGI. Trimming shortened V by 7 bases and J by 7 bases, and 14 bases separated the two germline ends. As DNA, the CDR3 is TGTGCCAGCACTAACAGGGCTTGGAATGAGCAGTTCTTC. Translating it yields CASTNRAWNEQFF.

J is TRBJ2-2 and V is TRBV15, with 7 bases aligning to TRBD1. The CDR3 extends over 14 amino acids. CDR1 is LNHNV, CDR2 YYDKDF, per germline (reference sequence). The V gene end was trimmed by 5 bases and the J gene end by 7 bases; junction bases not matched to a gene: 7. CDR3 DNA sequence: TGTGCCACCAGCCCAACAGGGGTCGGCGGGGAGCTGTTTTTT. Its protein product is CATSPTGVGGELFF.

This chain links TRBV9 with TRBJ2-3; D unresolved. Germline assignment: CDR1 SGDLS and CDR2 YYNGEE. The CDR3 is 10 residues long. The V and J ends lost 4 bases and 10 bases respectively, with 7 bases between them. The CDR3 region has the DNA TGTGCCAGCAGCTCCCCTCCGCAGTATTTT. Amino acids: CASSSPPQYF. The whole variable domain, remainder taken from reference TRBV9 and TRBJ2-3, is DSGVTQTPKHLITATGQRVTLRCSPRSGDLSVYWYQQSLDQGLQFLIQYYNGEERAKGNILERFSAQQFPDLHSELNLSSLELGDSALYFCASSSPPQYFGPGTRLTVL.

The rearrangement links TRBV6-6 to TRBJ2-7; TRBD1 aligns across 10 bases. Trimming cost V 2 bases and J 3 bases; bases outside gene matches: 4. This CDR3 region has 15 residues. Germline assignment: CDR1 MNHNY and CDR2 SVGAGI (reference sequence). The CDR3 here is CASSYGGQGDYEQYF. Here the CDR3 DNA reads TGTGCCAGCAGTTACGGAGGACAGGGGGACTACGAGCAGTACTTC.

The V and J genes are TRBV7-2 and TRBJ1-6; D possibly corresponds to TRBD1 (6 bases). This CDR3 is built from 19 residues. Trimming left V 1 base short and J 0 bases short, with 16 bases between. From germline, CDR1 is SGHTA and CDR2 FQGNSA. CDR3 in amino acids: CASSLGLGAESSYNSPLHF. CDR3 in DNA: TGTGCCAGCAGCTTAGGGTTGGGGGCGGAGAGCTCCTATAATTCACCCCTCCACTTT.

This chain joins TRBV4-2 and TRBJ2-7; D might be TRBD2 (6 bases). V lost 6 bases and J 0 bases, leaving 18 bases between the germline ends. Germline V gene sequence: CDR1 LGHNA, CDR2 YNFKEQ. This CDR3 comprises 16 residues. CDR3 residues: CASSKYGTDDSYEQYF. CDR3 in DNA: TGTGCCAGCAGTAAATATGGGACTGACGACTCCTACGAGCAGTACTTC.

This rearrangement joins TRBV12-5 to TRBJ2-1; D possibly corresponds to TRBD2 (6 bases). Trimming took 2 bases from V and 9 from J, leaving 14 bases between them. The length of the CDR3 is 14 residues. The germline V gene encodes CDR1 LGHNT and CDR2 FRNRAP. CDR3 DNA: TGTGCTAGTGGTTTGTCTAGCGAACAAGGTGAGCAGTTCTTC. It yields the protein CASGLSSEQGEQFF.

The rearrangement joins TRBV4-3 to TRBJ2-5; TRBD1 agrees at 7 bases. In germline, CDR1 is LGHNA, CDR2 YSLEER. The CDR3 contains 15 residues. J lost 3 bases, V lost 2 bases, and 6 bases had no gene match. CDR3 DNA: TGCGCCAGCAGCCAAACCCGGACAGGAGAAGAGACCCAGTACTTC. This gives the protein CASSQTRTGEETQYF.

The V gene is TRBV9, the J gene TRBJ2-3; the D gene is possibly TRBD2 (5 bases). The CDR3 has 15 amino acids. The V and J ends lost 7 bases and 2 bases respectively, with 17 bases between them. Germline loops: CDR1 SGDLS, CDR2 YYNGEE. The CDR3 sequence: CASSPSGFTTDTQYF. CDR3 nucleotide sequence: TGTGCCAGCTCCCCCTCGGGGTTTACCACAGATACGCAGTATTTT.

Only a few counts were recorded for this clone. The gene calls are TRBV27 and TRBJ1-5; a weak D match, TRBD1 (6 bases). In germline, CDR1 is MNHEY, CDR2 SMNVEV (reference sequence). The CDR3 is 13 amino acids. Trimming removed 3 bases at V and 7 bases at J, with 10 bases between. The CDR3: CASSFAGQQPQHF. CDR3 DNA: TGTGCCAGCAGTTTTGCGGGACAACAGCCCCAGCATTTT.

This clone was counted between two and nine times. The junction differs from germline at one of its ends, possibly a read error. The J gene is TRBJ1-1, the V gene TRBV9; D call uncertain. Per germline, CDR1 SGDLS and CDR2 YYNGEE. The CDR3 loop spans 8 amino acids. CDR3 DNA sequence: TGTGCCAGCCATGTCGGGGACTTT. This gives the protein CASHVGDF.

This chain links TRBV4-2 with TRBJ1-2, with D perhaps matching TRBD1 (6 bases). The CDR3 runs to 15 residues. Looked up from germline, CDR1 is LGHNA and CDR2 is YNFKEQ. V shed 0 bases and J shed 5 bases, with 13 bases lying between them. In DNA, the CDR3 is TGTGCCAGCAGCCAAGAGACAGGCGGCTTGTATGGCTACACCTTC. Translating it yields CASSQETGGLYGYTF.

The V and J genes are TRBV19 and TRBJ1-1; D remains ambiguous. CDR3 length: 13 amino acids. CDR1 is LNHDA, CDR2 SQIVND, per germline (reference sequence). V gave up 6 bases and J gave up 2 bases, with 10 bases separating them. The CDR3, as DNA: TGTGCCAGTAGCTCTAAAAGAAACACTGAAGCTTTCTTT. Its protein is CASSSKRNTEAFF.

The gene calls are TRBV27 and TRBJ2-3; TRBD2 aligns across 8 bases. The trim removed 4 bases at V and 6 bases at J, leaving 12 bases unmatched. This CDR3 region has 16 residues. Germline loops: CDR1 MNHEY, CDR2 SMNVEV (reference sequence). CDR3 in DNA: TGTGCCAGCAGTTCCCACCAGCGGGAGATCCTGGATACGCAGTATTTT. The encoded protein is CASSSHQREILDTQYF.

The V call is TRBV4-3, the J call TRBJ2-1, with D possibly matching TRBD1 (5 bases). The CDR3 covers 11 residues. V was clipped by 7 bases and J by 4 bases, with 5 bases between them. Germline V gene lookup returns CDR1 LGHNA and CDR2 YSLEER. DNA of the CDR3: TGCGCCAGCACAGGGTACAATGAGCAGTTCTTC. Translation: CASTGYNEQFF.